The clone carrying this TCR beta chain was recorded at least ten times. The antigen remains unidentified. The sample comes from a study of early T cells in non-severe SARS-CoV-2 infection. Study summary: Whole-blood bulk RNA, unsorted, was sequenced, and chains were unpaired. Notes on the study in general: Private and CD4 specificities were missed by VDJdb matching, skewed to anti-spike CD8.

Each single cDNA molecule received a unique molecular identifier. Each CDR3 protein is one row after TCRdb ran MiXCR on the 5' RACE reads. Found here are 35,000 to 55,000 distinct CDR3 sequences, approximately 6.5% of them singletons; the top ten hold around 20%. The source material was whole blood, sampled at baseline. The TCR originated in an adult who was a healthcare worker with PCR-confirmed SARS-CoV-2 infection or an uninfected control (not recorded which).

The DNA of the CDR3 is TGTGCCAGCAGCCAGATAGGCTACGAGCAGTACTTC. This encodes CASSQIGYEQYF. The V and J genes are TRBV3-1 and TRBJ2-7; D is unresolved. Trimming removed 3 bases at V and 3 bases at J, with 6 bases between. Germline assignment: CDR1 LGHDT and CDR2 YNNKEL (reference sequence). This CDR3 comprises 12 residues.